This is a list of T cell receptor beta chains from one sample in a study of CD8 T cells in Susac syndrome. TCRdb reprocessed the immunoSEQ multiplex PCR reads with MiXCR, giving one entry per CDR3 protein. The sample consists of some 200,000 distinct CDR3 sequences, 85% to 95% of them appearing once. Specimen: CD4+ T cells from PBMCs. The source of these receptors is a human donor in good health. Both conserved end residues are part of each CDR3. The order of the fields is CDR3 protein, CDR3 DNA, CDR3 length, J gene, clone size, D gene, V gene. A D gene is named only where the DNA matches it firmly. Only some rows state a clone size, as once, few, many or a class for expanded clones.

CDR3aa: CASSDAQLYTEAFF
CDR3nt: TGTGCCAGCAGTGATGCGCAGCTTTACACTGAAGCTTTCTTT
len: 14
j_gene: TRBJ1-1
abundance: NA
d_gene: NA
v_gene: TRBV2

CDR3aa: CSVMVGLAYYEQYF
CDR3nt: TGCAGCGTTATGGTCGGACTAGCGTACTACGAGCAGTACTTC
len: 14
j_gene: TRBJ2-7
abundance: NA
d_gene: TRBD2
v_gene: TRBV29-1

CDR3aa: CASTGPYEQYF
CDR3nt: TGTGCCAGCACGGGCCCCTACGAGCAGTACTTC
len: 11
j_gene: TRBJ2-7
abundance: NA
d_gene: NA
v_gene: TRBV28

CDR3aa: CASSQGGAQHF
CDR3nt: TGCGCCAGCAGTCAAGGGGGGGCCCAGCATTTT
len: 11
j_gene: TRBJ1-5
abundance: NA
d_gene: NA
v_gene: TRBV23-1

CDR3aa: CASSTRDLAQYF
CDR3nt: TGTGCCAGCAGCACCCGGGACTTGGCGCAGTATTTT
len: 12
j_gene: TRBJ2-3
abundance: NA
d_gene: NA
v_gene: TRBV7-9

CDR3aa: CASSLAGGILAGEEETQYF
CDR3nt: TGTGCCAGCAGCTTAGCGGGGGGTATACTAGCGGGAGAGGAAGAGACCCAGTACTTC
len: 19
j_gene: TRBJ2-5
abundance: NA
d_gene: TRBD2
v_gene: TRBV7-2

CDR3aa: CASSTGRNYEQYF
CDR3nt: TGTGCCAGCAGTACCGGTCGTAACTACGAGCAGTACTTC
len: 13
j_gene: TRBJ2-7
abundance: NA
d_gene: NA
v_gene: TRBV6-6

CDR3aa: CASTLGEAGTEAFF
CDR3nt: TGCGCCAGCACATTGGGGGAGGCGGGCACTGAAGCTTTCTTT
len: 14
j_gene: TRBJ1-1
abundance: NA
d_gene: NA
v_gene: TRBV5-1

CDR3aa: CASRATSGRAGDTQYF
CDR3nt: TGTGCCAGCAGGGCGACTAGCGGGAGGGCCGGAGATACGCAGTATTTT
len: 16
j_gene: TRBJ2-3
abundance: NA
d_gene: TRBD2
v_gene: TRBV28

CDR3aa: CASSTQYLAGVYNEQFF
CDR3nt: TGTGCCAGCAGCACCCAATACTTAGCGGGAGTTTACAATGAGCAGTTCTTC
len: 17
j_gene: TRBJ2-1
abundance: NA
d_gene: TRBD2
v_gene: TRBV5-4

CDR3aa: CASSPPNSEGGEQFF
CDR3nt: TGTGCCAGCTCACCACCGAATTCCGAGGGAGGTGAGCAGTTCTTC
len: 15
j_gene: TRBJ2-1
abundance: NA
d_gene: NA
v_gene: TRBV18

CDR3aa: CASSHRQGYEQYF
CDR3nt: TGTGCCAGCAGTCACAGACAGGGATACGAGCAGTACTTC
len: 13
j_gene: TRBJ2-7
abundance: once
d_gene: TRBD1
v_gene: TRBV7-9

CDR3aa: CAWSVNNGNQPQHF
CDR3nt: TGTGCCTGGAGTGTAAATAACGGCAATCAGCCCCAGCATTTT
len: 14
j_gene: TRBJ1-5
abundance: once
d_gene: NA
v_gene: TRBV30

CDR3aa: CASSLVRNQETQYF
CDR3nt: TGTGCCAGCAGTTTGGTTAGGAACCAAGAGACCCAGTACTTC
len: 14
j_gene: TRBJ2-5
abundance: NA
d_gene: NA
v_gene: TRBV12-3/TRBV12-4

CDR3aa: CSGQTGGNTGELFF
CDR3nt: TGCAGCGGCCAGACAGGGGGAAACACCGGGGAGCTGTTTTTT
len: 14
j_gene: TRBJ2-2
abundance: NA
d_gene: TRBD1
v_gene: TRBV29-1

CDR3aa: CSALLAGDYYNEQFF
CDR3nt: TGCAGCGCATTACTAGCGGGAGATTACTACAATGAGCAGTTCTTC
len: 15
j_gene: TRBJ2-1
abundance: once
d_gene: TRBD2
v_gene: TRBV29-1

CDR3aa: CASSPQRDYGYTF
CDR3nt: TGTGCCAGCTCACCACAGAGGGACTATGGCTACACCTTC
len: 13
j_gene: TRBJ1-2
abundance: NA
d_gene: NA
v_gene: TRBV18

CDR3aa: CASSTRGNTEAFF
CDR3nt: TGTGCCAGCAGCACTCGTGGGAACACTGAAGCTTTCTTT
len: 13
j_gene: TRBJ1-1
abundance: few
d_gene: NA
v_gene: TRBV6-1

CDR3aa: CASSSARGYEQYF
CDR3nt: TGTGCCAGCAGTAGCGCCAGGGGCTACGAGCAGTACTTC
len: 13
j_gene: TRBJ2-7
abundance: NA
d_gene: NA
v_gene: TRBV27

CDR3aa: CACNPRGQKETQYF
CDR3nt: TGTGCCTGTAATCCCAGGGGACAGAAAGAGACCCAGTACTTC
len: 14
j_gene: TRBJ2-5
abundance: once
d_gene: TRBD1
v_gene: TRBV30

CDR3aa: CASRTGDNTEAFF
CDR3nt: TGTGCCAGCAGAACCGGGGACAACACTGAAGCTTTCTTT
len: 13
j_gene: TRBJ1-1
abundance: NA
d_gene: NA
v_gene: TRBV12-3/TRBV12-4

CDR3aa: CASREELRGTDTQYF
CDR3nt: TGTGCCAGCAGGGAGGAACTCAGGGGCACAGATACGCAGTATTTT
len: 15
j_gene: TRBJ2-3
abundance: NA
d_gene: NA
v_gene: TRBV28

CDR3aa: CASFGGSPYEQYF
CDR3nt: TGTGCCAGCTTCGGCGGGAGCCCCTACGAGCAGTACTTC
len: 13
j_gene: TRBJ2-7
abundance: NA
d_gene: TRBD2
v_gene: TRBV28

CDR3aa: CASSPTSVVEQFF
CDR3nt: TGTGCCAGCAGCCCAACTAGCGTCGTTGAGCAGTTCTTC
len: 13
j_gene: TRBJ2-1
abundance: once
d_gene: TRBD2
v_gene: TRBV9

CDR3aa: CASSSGQGDTEAFF
CDR3nt: TGTGCCAGTAGTTCTGGACAGGGAGACACTGAAGCTTTCTTT
len: 14
j_gene: TRBJ1-1
abundance: NA
d_gene: TRBD1
v_gene: TRBV19

CDR3aa: CASRIGTGGAGANVLTF
CDR3nt: TGTGCCAGCAGGATCGGGACAGGGGGCGCTGGGGCCAACGTCCTGACTTTC
len: 17
j_gene: TRBJ2-6
abundance: NA
d_gene: TRBD1
v_gene: TRBV7-9

CDR3aa: CSARWTSGLYEQYF
CDR3nt: TGCAGTGCTAGATGGACTAGCGGCCTCTACGAGCAGTACTTC
len: 14
j_gene: TRBJ2-7
abundance: NA
d_gene: TRBD2
v_gene: TRBV20-1

CDR3aa: CASSPGLAGYTQYF
CDR3nt: TGTGCCAGCAGTCCGGGACTAGCGGGATATACGCAGTATTTT
len: 14
j_gene: TRBJ2-3
abundance: NA
d_gene: TRBD2
v_gene: TRBV12-3/TRBV12-4

CDR3aa: CASSQEARSYEQYF
CDR3nt: TGTGCCAGCAGCCAAGAGGCTCGCTCCTACGAGCAGTACTTC
len: 14
j_gene: TRBJ2-7
abundance: NA
d_gene: NA
v_gene: TRBV4-2

CDR3aa: CASSHDRGSNQPQHF
CDR3nt: TGCGCCAGCAGCCACGACAGGGGAAGCAATCAGCCCCAGCATTTT
len: 15
j_gene: TRBJ1-5
abundance: NA
d_gene: TRBD1
v_gene: TRBV4-3

CDR3aa: CASSLGGSAEELFF
CDR3nt: TGCGCCAGCAGCCTTGGCGGTAGCGCCGAGGAGCTGTTTTTT
len: 14
j_gene: TRBJ2-2
abundance: NA
d_gene: NA
v_gene: TRBV5-1

CDR3aa: CASKAPSGEQYF
CDR3nt: TGTGCCAGCAAGGCCCCGTCTGGAGAGCAGTACTTC
len: 12
j_gene: TRBJ2-7
abundance: NA
d_gene: NA
v_gene: TRBV28

CDR3aa: CATSRDWTSGSEQYF
CDR3nt: TGTGCCACCAGCAGAGATTGGACTAGCGGGAGCGAGCAGTACTTC
len: 15
j_gene: TRBJ2-7
abundance: NA
d_gene: TRBD2
v_gene: TRBV15

CDR3aa: CASSPQGVRGNEQFF
CDR3nt: TGTGCCAGCAGCCCTCAGGGGGTCCGTGGCAATGAGCAGTTCTTC
len: 15
j_gene: TRBJ2-1
abundance: once
d_gene: TRBD1
v_gene: TRBV11-2

CDR3aa: CASTPDLQGETQYF
CDR3nt: TGTGCCAGCACCCCGGACCTACAAGGGGAGACCCAGTACTTC
len: 14
j_gene: TRBJ2-5
abundance: NA
d_gene: NA
v_gene: TRBV7-6

CDR3aa: CASSRDGRTDNEQFF
CDR3nt: TGTGCCAGCAGTAGAGACGGGAGGACGGACAATGAGCAGTTCTTC
len: 15
j_gene: TRBJ2-1
abundance: NA
d_gene: TRBD2
v_gene: TRBV12-3/TRBV12-4

CDR3aa: CSAGLAGVDEQYF
CDR3nt: TGCAGTGCGGGACTAGCGGGAGTGGACGAGCAGTACTTC
len: 13
j_gene: TRBJ2-7
abundance: NA
d_gene: TRBD2
v_gene: TRBV20-1

CDR3aa: CASNLTLAGELGYTF
CDR3nt: TGTGCCAGCAATCTTACCTTAGCGGGTGAACTGGGCTACACCTTC
len: 15
j_gene: TRBJ1-2
abundance: NA
d_gene: NA
v_gene: TRBV27

CDR3aa: CSVEDSFTDTQYF
CDR3nt: TGCAGCGTTGAGGACAGTTTCACAGATACGCAGTATTTT
len: 13
j_gene: TRBJ2-3
abundance: NA
d_gene: NA
v_gene: TRBV29-1

CDR3aa: CASSLAPKDRSEAFF
CDR3nt: TGTGCCAGCAGTTTAGCACCTAAAGACAGGAGCGAAGCTTTCTTT
len: 15
j_gene: TRBJ1-1
abundance: NA
d_gene: NA
v_gene: TRBV12-3/TRBV12-4